This T cell receptor beta chain was captured in a study of vaccination and CD4 T cells after COVID-19. Overall study context: Once diagnosed, patients had post-COVID samples drawn a median approximately 99 days later (range 35 to 161).

Sequenced with the Oncomine TCR Beta short-read assay was DNA taken from cultured CD4+ T cells. Extraction of genomic DNA was performed on cultured CD4+ T cells. From the PCR reads, TCRdb called clonotypes with MiXCR, one entry per CDR3 protein. The table records almost 20,000 distinct CDR3 sequences, about 52% of them present only once. Concerning this clonotype: What it binds is unknown.

The treatment was: roughly 11-day PBMC culture with coronavirus spike peptide pools or control peptides (ViraFEST assay). Germline V gives CDR1 SGHVS, CDR2 FNYEAQ. The V gene lost 5 bases and the J gene lost 7 bases, with 15 bases spanning the gap. This CDR3 region has 13 residues. Study-wide findings and caveats: Spike mono-reactivity was found in 304 of the 307 vaccine-specific clones identified in convalescent patients. Clonotypes reactive to SARS-CoV-2 had a median that went up from about 22 to 38, but not significantly.

Input material: CD4+ T cells from blood, cultured in vitro. J is TRBJ2-7 and V is TRBV7-6; D remains unclear. This TCR came from a human donor who had recovered from COVID-19. CDR3 sequence: CASSLYSQQEQYF. The CDR3 coding sequence is TGTGCCAGCAGCCTCTACAGCCAGCAGGAGCAGTACTTC.